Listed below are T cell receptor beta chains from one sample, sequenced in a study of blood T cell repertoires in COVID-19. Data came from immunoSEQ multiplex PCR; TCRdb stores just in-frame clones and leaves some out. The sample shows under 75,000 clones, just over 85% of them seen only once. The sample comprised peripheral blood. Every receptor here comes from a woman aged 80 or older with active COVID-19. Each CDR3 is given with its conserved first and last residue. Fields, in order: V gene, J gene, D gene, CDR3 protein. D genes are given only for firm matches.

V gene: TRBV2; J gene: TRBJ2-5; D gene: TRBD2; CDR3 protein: CASRGGTSGWGETQYF
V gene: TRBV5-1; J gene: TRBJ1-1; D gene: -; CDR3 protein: CASRRDLDTEAFF
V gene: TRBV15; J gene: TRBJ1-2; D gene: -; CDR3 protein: CATSRDRRGVGGYTF
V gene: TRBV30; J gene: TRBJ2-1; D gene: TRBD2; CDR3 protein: CAWSVGSAGAGEQFF
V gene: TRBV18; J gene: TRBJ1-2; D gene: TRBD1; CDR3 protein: CASSPDRGSGYTF
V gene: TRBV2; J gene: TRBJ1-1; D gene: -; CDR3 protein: CASTRGLRETEAFF
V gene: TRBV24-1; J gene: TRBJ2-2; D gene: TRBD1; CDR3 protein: CATSVTGEDTGELFF
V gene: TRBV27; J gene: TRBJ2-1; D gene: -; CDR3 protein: CASSKGGAYSYNEQFF
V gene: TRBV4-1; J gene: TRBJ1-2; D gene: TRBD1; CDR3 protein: CASSQERDRLGYTF
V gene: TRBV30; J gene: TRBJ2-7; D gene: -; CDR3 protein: CAWSVALGLEDEQYF
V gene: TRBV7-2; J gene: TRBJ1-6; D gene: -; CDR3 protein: CASSPGSYNSPLHF
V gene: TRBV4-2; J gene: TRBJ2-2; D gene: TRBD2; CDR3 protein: CASSQEKAGGAPSGELFF
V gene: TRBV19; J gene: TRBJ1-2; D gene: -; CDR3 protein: CASSGDGRLGDGYTF
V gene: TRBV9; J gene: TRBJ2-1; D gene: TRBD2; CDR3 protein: CASSVGLASYNEQFF
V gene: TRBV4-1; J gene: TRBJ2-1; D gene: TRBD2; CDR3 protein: CASSQARGGLAGDQYNEQFF
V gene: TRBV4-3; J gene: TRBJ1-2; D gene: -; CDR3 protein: CASSQERRGGSYTF
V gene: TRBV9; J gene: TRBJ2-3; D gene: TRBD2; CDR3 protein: CASSPRGSPSTDTQYF
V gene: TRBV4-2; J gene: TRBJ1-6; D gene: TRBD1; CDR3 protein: CASSQDKGAGNSPLHF
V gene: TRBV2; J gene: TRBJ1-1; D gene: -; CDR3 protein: CASSRQEGVEAFF
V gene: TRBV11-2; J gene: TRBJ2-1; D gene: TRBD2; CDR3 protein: CASSRTSGGAGSEQFF
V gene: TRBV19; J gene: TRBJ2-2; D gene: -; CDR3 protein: CASSSPGGANTGELFF
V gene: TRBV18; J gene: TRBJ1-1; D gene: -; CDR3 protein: CASSPPAGAGNTEAFF
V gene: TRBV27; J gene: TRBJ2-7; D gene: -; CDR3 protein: CASSPGGKAAYF
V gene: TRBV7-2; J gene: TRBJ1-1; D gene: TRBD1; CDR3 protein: CASSFTGGGTEAFF
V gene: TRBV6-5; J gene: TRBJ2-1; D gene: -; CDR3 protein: CASSLEGGVEQFF
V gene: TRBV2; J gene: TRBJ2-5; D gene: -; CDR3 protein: CASIWAGQETQYF
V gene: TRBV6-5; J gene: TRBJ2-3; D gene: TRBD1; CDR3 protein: CASGTTGLSTDTQYF
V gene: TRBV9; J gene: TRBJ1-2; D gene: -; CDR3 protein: CASSVGGGGAPYGYTF
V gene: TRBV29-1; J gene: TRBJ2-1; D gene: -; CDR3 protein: CSVQLGLSSYNEQFF
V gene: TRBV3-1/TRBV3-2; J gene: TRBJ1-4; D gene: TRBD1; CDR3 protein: CASSRRTGTGEKLFF
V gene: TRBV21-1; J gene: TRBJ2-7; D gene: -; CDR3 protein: CASSKERGSPAGEQYF
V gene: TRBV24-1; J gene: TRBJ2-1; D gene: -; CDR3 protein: CATSDSGATGSNEQFF
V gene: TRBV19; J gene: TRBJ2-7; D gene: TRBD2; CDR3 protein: CASSISFAGGPIYEQYF
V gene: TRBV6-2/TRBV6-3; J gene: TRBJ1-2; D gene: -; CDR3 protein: CASSPGQLYGYTF
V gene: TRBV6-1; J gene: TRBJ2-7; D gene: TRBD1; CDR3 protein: CASSWGQGAYEQYF
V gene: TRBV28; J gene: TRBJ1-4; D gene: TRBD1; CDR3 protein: CASSLTGQGERRKLFF
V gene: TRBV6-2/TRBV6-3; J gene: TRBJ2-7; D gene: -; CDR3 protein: CASSSSGIEQYF
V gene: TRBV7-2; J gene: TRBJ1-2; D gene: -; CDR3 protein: CASSPRGRENGYTF
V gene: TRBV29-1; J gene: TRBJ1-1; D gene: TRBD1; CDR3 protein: CSVEVDRGRGAFF
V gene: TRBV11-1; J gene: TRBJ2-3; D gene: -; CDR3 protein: CASSFDRLFTDTQYF
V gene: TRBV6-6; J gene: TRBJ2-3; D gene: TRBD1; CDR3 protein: CASTWTGGADTQYF
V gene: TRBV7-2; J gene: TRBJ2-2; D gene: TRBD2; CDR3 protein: CASSLKRGGAGELFF
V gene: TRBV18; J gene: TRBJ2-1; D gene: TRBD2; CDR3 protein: CASSVAGGAYNEQFF
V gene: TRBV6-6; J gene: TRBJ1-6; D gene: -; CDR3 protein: CASSLFRNSPLHF
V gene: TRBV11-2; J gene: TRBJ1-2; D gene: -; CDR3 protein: CASTKGRDYGYTF
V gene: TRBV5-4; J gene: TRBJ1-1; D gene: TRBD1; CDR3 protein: CASSSSPGQGGTEAFF
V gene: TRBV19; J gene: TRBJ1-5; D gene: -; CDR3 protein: CASSIAGYSNQPQHF
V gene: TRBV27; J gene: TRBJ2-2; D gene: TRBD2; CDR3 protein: CASTRSGGPTLIDTGELFF
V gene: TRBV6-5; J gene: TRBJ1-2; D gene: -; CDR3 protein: CASSVDKLANYGYTF
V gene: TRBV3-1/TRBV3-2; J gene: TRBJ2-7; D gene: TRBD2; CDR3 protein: CASSYVPRAGEEQYF
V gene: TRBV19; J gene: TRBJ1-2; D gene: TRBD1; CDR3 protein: CASSITLGTGNGYTF
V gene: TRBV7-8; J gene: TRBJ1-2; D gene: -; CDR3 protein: CASSDKQGYYGYTF
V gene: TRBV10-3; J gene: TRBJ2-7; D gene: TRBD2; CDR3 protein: CAISESIGLASYEQYF
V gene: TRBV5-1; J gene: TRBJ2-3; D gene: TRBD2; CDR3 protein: CASSKGTSGVASTDTQYF
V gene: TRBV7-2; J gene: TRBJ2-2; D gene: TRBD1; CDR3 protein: CASSLGQGARTGELFF
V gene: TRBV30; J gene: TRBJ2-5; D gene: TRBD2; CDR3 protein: CALKRSSGGGGTQYF
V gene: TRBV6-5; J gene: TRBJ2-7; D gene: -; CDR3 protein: CASSPQGFSSYEQYF
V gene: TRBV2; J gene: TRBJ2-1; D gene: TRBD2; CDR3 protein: CASRGLAGGFRNEQFF
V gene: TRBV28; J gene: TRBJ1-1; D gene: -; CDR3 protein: CASSPQGRGNTEAFF
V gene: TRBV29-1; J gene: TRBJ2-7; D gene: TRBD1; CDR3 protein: CSVAFWDSAYEQYF